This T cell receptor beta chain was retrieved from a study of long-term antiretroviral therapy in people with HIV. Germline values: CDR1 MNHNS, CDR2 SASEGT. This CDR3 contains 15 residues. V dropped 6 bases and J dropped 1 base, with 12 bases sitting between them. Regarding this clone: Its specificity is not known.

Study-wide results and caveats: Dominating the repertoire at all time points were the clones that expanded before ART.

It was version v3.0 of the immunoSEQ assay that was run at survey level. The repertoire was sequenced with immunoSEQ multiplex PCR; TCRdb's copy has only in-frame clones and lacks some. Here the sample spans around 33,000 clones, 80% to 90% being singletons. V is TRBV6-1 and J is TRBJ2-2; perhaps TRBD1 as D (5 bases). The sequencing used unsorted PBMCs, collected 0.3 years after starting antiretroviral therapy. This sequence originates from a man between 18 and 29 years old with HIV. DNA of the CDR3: TGTGCCAGCAGCCGCAGGGTTAGGAACACCGGGGAGCTGTTTTTT. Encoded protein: CASSRRVRNTGELFF.